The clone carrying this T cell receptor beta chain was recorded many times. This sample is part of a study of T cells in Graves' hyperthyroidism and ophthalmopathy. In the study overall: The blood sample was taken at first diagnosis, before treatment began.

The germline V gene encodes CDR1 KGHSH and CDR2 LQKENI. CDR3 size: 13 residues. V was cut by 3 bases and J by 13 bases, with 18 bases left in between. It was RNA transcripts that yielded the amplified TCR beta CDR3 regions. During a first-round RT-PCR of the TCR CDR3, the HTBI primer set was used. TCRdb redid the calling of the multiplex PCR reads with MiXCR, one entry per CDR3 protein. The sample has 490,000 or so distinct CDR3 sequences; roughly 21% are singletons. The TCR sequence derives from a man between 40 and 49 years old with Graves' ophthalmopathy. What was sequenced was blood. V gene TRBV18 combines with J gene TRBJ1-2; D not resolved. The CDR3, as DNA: TGTGCCAGCTCACCTCAGGAAGGGAACTTGGGCACCTTC. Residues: CASSPQEGNLGTF.